These 4 T cell receptor beta chains were all obtained from the same sample, sequenced in a study of regulatory T cells in long-lasting Graves disease. Combining iRepertoire HTBI primers with Arm-PCR of CDR3 regions, the authors built TCR beta libraries. A single record per CDR3 protein comes from TCRdb applying MiXCR to the multiplex PCR reads. The table shows 450,000 to 600,000 distinct CDR3 sequences, with roughly 13% occurring only once. As for time point: newly diagnosed GD, antithyroid drugs for less than 3 months. There was RNA extracted from PBMCs, and the TCR library was made from it. Another study also made use of these data, one on T cells in Graves' hyperthyroidism and ophthalmopathy.

The sequencing here drew on peripheral blood mononuclear cells (PBMCs), taken at new diagnosis, from a patient treated with antithyroid drugs. The receptors stem from a man aged 25 to 45 with Graves disease.

This clonotype was counted a single time. This chain connects TRBV12-3 or TRBV12-4 to TRBJ2-1; TRBD2 matches 13 bases. The CDR3 extends over 15 amino acids. The V and J ends lost 6 bases and 9 bases, in that order; junction bases with no gene match: 8. As DNA, the CDR3 is TGTGCCAGCAGCTCCGGGACTAGCGGGACGGGTGAGCAGTTCTTC. Translation: CASSSGTSGTGEQFF.

The rearrangement joins TRBV27 to TRBJ2-2; TRBD2 might be the D (6 bases). With 1 base removed from V and 5 bases from J, the gap between germline ends came to 11 bases. In germline, CDR1 is MNHEY, CDR2 SMNVEV (reference sequence). The CDR3 covers 15 residues. The CDR3 DNA reads as TGTGCCAGCAGTTTATTCTGGGCGGGGACCGGGGAGCTGTTTTTT. Translated, it gives CASSLFWAGTGELFF.

The chain couples TRBV27 to TRBJ2-5; 9 bases are shared with TRBD1. CDR1 is MNHEY, CDR2 SMNVEV, per germline (reference sequence). The CDR3 contains 15 residues. J was trimmed by 5 bases and V by 4 bases; bases with no gene match: 8. The CDR3 sequence: CASSSLQGAWETQYF. The CDR3 nucleotides are TGTGCCAGCAGTTCTCTACAGGGGGCGTGGGAGACCCAGTACTTC.

This clonotype appeared a few times. The rearrangement joins TRBV12-3 or TRBV12-4 to TRBJ1-1; 7 nucleotides agree with TRBD1. This CDR3 spans 14 amino acids. With 6 bases clipped from V and 4 bases from J, the junction kept 8 bases outside the gene matches. CDR3 amino acids: CASSLGQVVTEAFF. The DNA for the CDR3 is TGTGCCAGCAGCCTCGGACAGGTGGTCACTGAAGCTTTCTTT.